The TCR beta chain under discussion was sequenced for a study of Ad26.COV2.S vaccination and SARS-CoV-2 variants. Background on the study: Donor was one of the participants in the Ad26.COV2.S arm of the COV1001 trial.

Trimming removed 5 bases from V and 2 bases from J, with 10 bases in between. CDR1 is LNHDA, CDR2 SQIVND, per germline (reference sequence). The CDR3 is 13 residues long. Indicated treatment: about 20 received Ad26.COV2.S at low or high dose, single or two shots; five or six received placebo; per-sample allocation not given. Day 63 after the first vaccine or placebo injection was the time point for sampling. Aged 18-55 years, donor was enrolled in Boston around 2020. An Ad26 vector carrying the Wuhan-strain SARS-CoV-2 spike served as the vaccine. As for this clone: The antigen is undetermined.

Study observations and caveats: Substantial breadth in spike-specific CD8+ and CD4+ T cell responses was reportedly seen after vaccination.

TCRdb's table, derived via immunoSEQ multiplex PCR, lists solely in-frame clones and lacks some. The repertoire holds approximately 480,000 clones, with approximately 90% as singletons. This clonotype was obtained from a person between 18 and 60 years old who received the Ad26.COV2.S COVID-19 vaccine or a placebo. The rearrangement joins TRBV19 to TRBJ2-7; D gene ambiguous. The sample was peripheral blood, taken in a trial of Ad26.COV2.S vaccine versus placebo. This CDR3 reads CASSAAGAYEQYF. The CDR3 DNA follows: TGTGCCAGTAGTGCGGCAGGAGCCTACGAGCAGTACTTC.